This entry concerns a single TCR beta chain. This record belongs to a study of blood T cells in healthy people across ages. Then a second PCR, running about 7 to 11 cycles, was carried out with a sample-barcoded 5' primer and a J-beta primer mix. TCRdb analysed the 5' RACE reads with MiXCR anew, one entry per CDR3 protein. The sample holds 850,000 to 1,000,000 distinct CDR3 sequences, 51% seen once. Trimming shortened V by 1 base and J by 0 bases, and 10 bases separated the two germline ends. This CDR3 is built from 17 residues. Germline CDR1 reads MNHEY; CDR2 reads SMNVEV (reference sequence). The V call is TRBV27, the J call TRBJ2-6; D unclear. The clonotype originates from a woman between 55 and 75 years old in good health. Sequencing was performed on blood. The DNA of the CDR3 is TGTGCCAGCAGTTTATATGCAGCTAGCTCTGGGGCCAACGTCCTGACTTTC. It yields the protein CASSLYAASSGANVLTF.